The sequence of this TCR beta chain was determined in a study of cytomegalovirus exposure and HLA in healthy donors. Whole-study findings and limits: 150 to 200 TCR beta chains were listed as cytomegalovirus-associated. Fewer N-insertions than the approximately 700-donor mean were reportedly shown by an Asian-associated ancestry cluster in a later analysis.

The PCR ran on 60 Vbeta and 13 Jbeta primers. Using immunoSEQ multiplex PCR, the repertoire was profiled, and TCRdb retains in-frame clones only, with some absent. The sample consists of tens of thousands of clones, more than 55% of them appearing once. Details on this clone: Antigen: not known.

Sample: PBMCs. The sequence derives from a man aged 55-75 years in good health and CMV-seropositive.

The CDR3 DNA is TGTGCCAGCAGCTTGGGGCCGCGGGAGACCCAGTACTTC. Protein sequence: CASSLGPRETQYF. This chain joins TRBV5-6 and TRBJ2-5, with D unresolved. The germline gives CDR1 SGHDT, CDR2 YYEEEE. V lost 0 bases to trimming and J lost 5 bases, with 8 bases between them. The CDR3 extends over 13 amino acids.